Shown below are 15 T cell receptor beta chains from a single sample sequenced in a study of low-dose radiotherapy and immunotherapy resistance in tumors. Time point of the sample: after trial treatment. The treatment denotes: LDRT plus nivolumab, ipilimumab, low-dose cyclophosphamide and aspirin (RACIN trial). cDNA synthesis used a TRAV/TRBV-specific primer set for both chains. PCR amplification of the TCRs was performed with Phusion for about 20 PCR cycles, and it relied on a constant-region primer together with a V-primer adapter. TCRdb reprocessed the reads with MiXCR, giving one entry per CDR3 protein. The sample holds about 30,000 distinct CDR3 sequences, under 55% seen once. This material consisted of PBMCs, taken after low-dose radiotherapy plus immunotherapy. The receptors stem from a male donor with gallbladder cancer.

J is TRBJ2-7 and V is TRBV9, with 13 bases lining up with TRBD2. The V gene end was trimmed by 2 bases and the J gene end by 8 bases; junction bases not matched to a gene: 4. CDR1 is SGDLS and CDR2 is YYNGEE in the germline V gene. The CDR3 has 14 amino acids. CDR3: CASSVRTSGSKQYF. In DNA, the CDR3 is TGTGCCAGCAGCGTCCGGACTAGCGGGAGTAAGCAGTACTTC.

Regarding this clonotype: This is likely an artifact of a read error, given a far larger clone one base away. The rearrangement links TRBV7-2 to TRBJ2-1; 10 positions agree with TRBD1. This CDR3 has 16 residues. Germline V gene data show CDR1 as SGHTA and CDR2 as FQGNSA. CDR3 DNA: TGTGCCAGAAGCACGCGGACAGGGGGAGCTATTGGGGAGCGGTTCTTC. Protein: CARSTRTGGAIGERFF.

This clonotype appeared many times. One junction end does not reproduce the germline sequence, and a read error may be involved. The chain is built from TRBV7-1 and TRBJ2-7; 7 positions match TRBD2. TRBV7-1 is an open reading frame whose function is uncertain. This CDR3 has 18 amino acids. In DNA form, the CDR3 reads TGTGCCAGCAGCCCAGCGCCGTATCGGACTAGGAGTGGCCACGAGCAGTACTTC. The encoded protein is CASSPAPYRTRSGHEQYF.

This rearrangement joins TRBV5-1 to TRBJ2-1; 7 nucleotides align to TRBD1. CDR3 length: 15 amino acids. Germline CDR1 is SGHRS and CDR2 is YFSETQ. V gave up 2 bases and J gave up 2 bases; unmatched junction bases: 4. The CDR3, as DNA: TGCGCCAGCAGCTTTGGACAGGAAACCTACAATGAGCAGTTCTTC. It codes for CASSFGQETYNEQFF.

The chain is built from TRBV5-1 and TRBJ2-5, with D possibly matching TRBD2 (5 bases). Deletions cut 5 bases from V and 2 bases from J, with 19 bases between. Germline CDR1 is SGHRS and CDR2 is YFSETQ. The CDR3 totals 16 residues. Here the CDR3 reads CASSAALGNIQETQYF. CDR3 coding DNA: TGCGCCAGCAGTGCGGCACTAGGAAACATTCAAGAGACCCAGTACTTC.

The chain uses TRBV9 and TRBJ1-2; the D is unclear. The V gene's germline CDR1 is SGDLS and CDR2 YYNGEE. This CDR3 has 8 residues. The V gene lost 4 bases and the J gene lost 12 bases, with 4 bases spanning the gap. CDR3 residues: CASSPHTF. CDR3 coding DNA: TGTGCCAGCAGCCCCCACACCTTC.

The CDR3 DNA reads as TGTGCCTGGAGTGGATTACGAACTGAAGCTTTCTTT. Translation gives CAWSGLRTEAFF. The gene calls are TRBV30 and TRBJ1-1; D is unclear. Germline CDR1 is GTSNPN and CDR2 is SVGIG (reference sequence). Trimming removed 1 base from V and 5 bases from J, with 8 bases in between. The CDR3 length is 12 residues.

The chain carries TRBV29-1 and TRBJ2-5; 7 bases are a match to TRBD2. Germline loops: CDR1 SQVTM, CDR2 ANQGSEA. Trimming cost V 4 bases and J 4 bases; bases outside gene matches: 0. This CDR3 has 11 residues. Written as DNA, the CDR3 is TGCAGCGTTGCGGGGGGAGAGACCCAGTACTTC. Amino acids: CSVAGGETQYF. The whole variable domain, remainder taken from reference TRBV29-1 and TRBJ2-5, is SAVISQKPSRDICQRGTSLTIQCQVDSQVTMMFWYRQQPGQSLTLIATANQGSEATYESGFVIDKFPISRPNLTFSTLTVSNMSPEDSSIYLCSVAGGETQYFGPGTRLLVL.

V is TRBV10-3 and J is TRBJ2-1; 10 bases line up with TRBD2. The J segment lost 6 bases and the V segment lost 2 bases, leaving 7 bases of the junction unmatched. CDR1 and CDR2 from the germline V gene are ENHRY and SYGVKD. The length of the CDR3 is 16 residues. In DNA form, the CDR3 reads TGTGCCATCAGTGAGCCTGGCAGCGGGGGGGCCAATGAGCAGTTCTTC. Amino acid sequence: CAISEPGSGGANEQFF.

The V and J genes are TRBV6-5 and TRBJ2-3; 7 nucleotides align to TRBD1. V was clipped by 5 bases and J by 4 bases; unmatched bases: 9. The CDR3 totals 15 residues. The germline V gene has CDR1 MNHEY and CDR2 SVGAGI. The CDR3 here is CASSEPGQRADTQYF. In DNA, the CDR3 is TGTGCCAGCAGTGAGCCGGGACAGAGAGCAGATACGCAGTATTTT.

The J gene is TRBJ2-1, the V gene TRBV20-1, with D maybe TRBD2 (5 bases). Germline CDR1 reads DFQATT; CDR2 reads SNEGSKA (reference sequence). CDR3 size: 16 residues. V was shortened by 6 bases and J by 0 bases, with 18 bases between the two germline ends. The CDR3 sequence: CSANDRGKSSYNEQFF. The DNA of the CDR3 is TGCAGTGCCAACGATCGAGGGAAGAGCTCCTACAATGAGCAGTTCTTC.

There are many counts of this clonotype. This rearrangement joins TRBV27 to TRBJ2-2, with D perhaps TRBD2 (6 bases). The V end lost 3 bases, the J end lost 2 bases, and 10 bases lay between the germline ends. CDR1 MNHEY and CDR2 SMNVEV come from the germline V gene (reference sequence). The CDR3 totals 15 residues. CDR3 amino acids: CASSLEGLNTGELFF. The CDR3 DNA sequence: TGTGCCAGCAGTTTGGAGGGGCTAAACACCGGGGAGCTGTTTTTT.

This clonotype has a handful of counts. The J gene is TRBJ1-5, the V gene TRBV14; D is unclear. Germline values: CDR1 SGHDN, CDR2 FVKESK. The CDR3 covers 13 residues. Trimming pared 5 bases from V and 5 bases from J, leaving 10 bases between. In DNA, the CDR3 is TGTGCCAGCAGCAGGGAGGTGGATCAGCCCCAGCATTTT. This gives the protein CASSREVDQPQHF. The entire variable domain, with the rest obtained from reference TRBV14 and TRBJ1-5, is as follows: EAGVTQFPSHSVIEKGQTVTLRCDPISGHDNLYWYRRVMGKEIKFLLHFVKESKQDESGMPNNRFLAERTGGTYSTLKVQPAELEDSGVYFCASSREVDQPQHFGDGTRLSIL.

This sequence joins TRBV5-1 and TRBJ2-1, with 9 bases that match TRBD1. V trimming: 4 bases; J trimming: 6 bases; junction bases outside the gene matches: 8. CDR1 is SGHRS and CDR2 is YFSETQ in the germline V gene. CDR3 length: 15 amino acids. The CDR3 DNA reads TGCGCCAGCAGCGGAGGGGACAGGGAGACCAATGAGCAGTTCTTC. It codes for CASSGGDRETNEQFF.

Details on this clonotype: A far larger clone is off by one base, so a read error is likely. The chain recombines TRBV28 with TRBJ2-1, with D unclear. The CDR3 totals 12 residues. Germline CDR1 reads MDHEN; CDR2 reads SYDVKM. The ends were cut back, 6 bases at V and 10 bases at J, with 13 bases in the middle. CDR3 DNA sequence: TGTGCCAGCAGCAGAACGGGCTACGAGCAGTTCTTC. Translating gives CASSRTGYEQFF. Full variable domain (rest looked up from reference TRBV28 and TRBJ2-1): DVKVTQSSRYLVKRTGEKVFLECVQDMDHENMFWYRQDPGLGLRLIYFSYDVKMKEKGDIPEGYSVSREKKERFSLILESASTNQTSMYLCASSRTGYEQFFGPGTRLTVL.